The source of this T cell receptor beta chain is a study of blood T cells in healthy people across ages. There are a few counts of this clonotype. A second PCR of about 7 to 12 cycles used a sample-barcoded 5' primer and a J-beta primer mix. TCRdb independently ran MiXCR on the 5' RACE reads; one entry per CDR3 protein. Of about 1.8 million distinct CDR3 sequences in the sample, approximately 50% were seen once. The CDR3 has 15 amino acids. V was pared by 2 bases and J by 4 bases, with 6 bases of the junction left unmatched. Germline CDR1 and CDR2: SGHVS and FNYEAQ. The sample was blood. This chain connects TRBV7-6 to TRBJ2-5, with TRBD2 identical over 8 bases. The receptor comes from a woman in her forties in good health. Here the CDR3 reads CASSLNRGGTETQYF. CDR3 sequence (DNA): TGTGCCAGCAGCTTAAATCGGGGGGGGACAGAGACCCAGTACTTC.